The rows below give T cell receptor beta chains drawn from one sample of a study of T-cell reconstitution after alpha-beta-depleted transplantation in children. TCRdb recomputed calls from the PCR reads with MiXCR, one row per CDR3 protein. The sample shows about 440,000 distinct CDR3 sequences, around two fifths of them seen only once. The source material was PBMCs, sampled before TCRalphabeta/CD19-depleted stem cell transplant. The receptors originated from a girl aged 2 to 9 with aplastic anemia, due to receive a stem cell transplant. Each CDR3 is given with its conserved first and last residue. The D gene is left open where the match is weak. Clone size appears in some rows only: once, few, many, or a class for an expanded clone.

D gene | J gene | CDR3 length | V gene | clone size | CDR3 protein | CDR3 DNA
- | TRBJ1-6 | 14 | TRBV7-2 | few | CASSFPVPNSPLHF | TGTGCCAGCAGCTTCCCGGTGCCCAATTCACCCCTCCACTTT
TRBD2 | TRBJ2-3 | 15 | TRBV7-2 | - | CASSASGLSTDTQYF | TGTGCCAGCAGCGCTAGCGGGCTTAGCACAGATACGCAGTATTTT
- | TRBJ2-5 | 13 | TRBV9 | - | CASSVQALETQYF | TGTGCCAGCAGCGTACAAGCCCTAGAGACCCAGTACTTC
- | TRBJ2-4 | 16 | TRBV20-1 | - | CSAPPYGAQNKNIQYF | TGCAGTGCTCCCCCGTATGGAGCCCAGAACAAAAACATTCAGTACTTC
TRBD1 | TRBJ2-3 | 19 | TRBV5-1 | - | CASSFWDRGLGANTDTQYF | TGCGCCAGCAGCTTTTGGGACAGGGGTTTAGGGGCCAACACAGATACGCAGTATTTT
- | TRBJ2-7 | 15 | TRBV6-5 | many | CASSLRYTYSYEQYF | TGTGCCAGCAGTTTACGGTACACCTACTCCTACGAGCAGTACTTC
TRBD2 | TRBJ2-1 | 14 | TRBV23-1 | - | CASSQSKREGHQFF | TGCGCCAGCAGTCAATCAAAGCGGGAGGGCCACCAGTTCTTC
TRBD1 | TRBJ1-4 | 15 | TRBV7-9 | - | CASSLVQGPNEKLFF | TGTGCCAGCAGCTTAGTACAGGGGCCTAATGAAAAACTGTTTTTT
TRBD2 | TRBJ2-3 | 16 | TRBV20-1 | - | CSAKSGGGLSTDTQYF | TGCAGTGCTAAATCGGGAGGGGGTCTTAGCACAGATACGCAGTATTTT
TRBD1 | TRBJ2-3 | 14 | TRBV28 | many | CASRPTGARNTQYF | TGTGCCAGTCGACCCACAGGGGCACGTAATACGCAGTATTTT
TRBD1 | TRBJ1-1 | 13 | TRBV20-1 | - | CSARLTGLTEAFF | TGCAGTGCTAGATTGACAGGGCTCACTGAAGCTTTCTTT
TRBD1 | TRBJ2-7 | 14 | TRBV29-1 | few | CSVIPGQSYYEQYF | TGCAGCGTTATTCCGGGACAGTCTTATTACGAGCAGTACTTC
- | TRBJ2-1 | 16 | TRBV7-2 | - | CASSLVFSQGNNEQFF | TGTGCCAGCAGCTTAGTTTTCAGTCAGGGGAACAATGAGCAGTTCTTC
- | TRBJ2-5 | 17 | TRBV3-1 | - | CASSQVARKADQETQYF | TGTGCCAGCAGCCAAGTCGCTCGTAAGGCAGACCAAGAGACCCAGTACTTC
TRBD1 | TRBJ2-1 | 15 | TRBV5-1 | - | CASSTDRSSYNEQFF | TGCGCCAGCAGCACGGACAGGAGCTCCTACAATGAGCAGTTCTTC
TRBD2 | TRBJ2-3 | 16 | TRBV3-1 | - | CASSQEGAGGRLTQYF | TGTGCCAGCAGCCAAGAGGGAGCGGGGGGCCGACTAACGCAGTATTTT
TRBD1 | TRBJ2-5 | 15 | TRBV25-1 | many | CASSGRTGGQETQYF | TGTGCCAGCAGTGGCCGGACAGGGGGACAAGAGACCCAGTACTTC
TRBD1 | TRBJ1-1 | 13 | TRBV5-1 | - | CASGLQGDTEAFF | TGCGCCAGCGGCCTACAGGGGGATACTGAAGCTTTCTTT
TRBD1 | TRBJ2-5 | 14 | TRBV7-9 | - | CASIPRQGLETQYF | TGTGCCAGTATCCCCCGACAGGGGTTGGAGACCCAGTACTTC
- | TRBJ2-4 | 12 | TRBV29-1 | once | CSVGIAENIQYF | TGCAGCGTTGGGATCGCAGAAAACATTCAGTACTTC
- | TRBJ2-3 | 16 | TRBV4-1 | - | CASSQTAPTSTDTQYF | TGCGCCAGCAGCCAAACAGCGCCGACTAGCACAGATACGCAGTATTTT
TRBD2 | TRBJ2-2 | 15 | TRBV5-3 | once | CARLLESGATGELFF | TGTGCCAGACTCCTGGAAAGCGGGGCAACCGGGGAGCTGTTTTTT
TRBD2 | TRBJ2-3 | 16 | TRBV28 | few | CASSRGGRNGPDTQYF | TGTGCCAGCAGTCGGGGGGGGCGGAATGGCCCAGATACGCAGTATTTT
- | TRBJ1-3 | 14 | TRBV20-1 | many | CSAPGLGEGNTIYF | TGCAGTGCTCCCGGGCTGGGGGAAGGAAACACCATATATTTT
TRBD1 | TRBJ2-5 | 13 | TRBV20-1 | few | CSARQGGEETQYF | TGCAGTGCGAGACAGGGGGGCGAAGAGACCCAGTACTTC
TRBD1 | TRBJ2-3 | 15 | TRBV18 | - | CASSPRDRATDTQYF | TGTGCCAGCTCACCCCGGGACAGGGCCACAGATACGCAGTATTTT
- | TRBJ2-7 | 14 | TRBV7-2 | - | CASSPWDTVYEQYF | TGTGCCAGCAGCCCCTGGGACACTGTCTACGAGCAGTACTTC
- | TRBJ2-7 | 16 | TRBV20-1 | - | CSARDPGTKGRYEQYF | TGCAGTGCTAGAGACCCCGGGACCAAAGGACGCTACGAGCAGTACTTC
- | TRBJ2-7 | 14 | TRBV7-2 | many | CASSRQDGPYEQYF | TGTGCCAGCAGCCGCCAGGACGGACCCTACGAGCAGTACTTC